The rows below give T cell receptor beta chains drawn from one sample of a study of cytomegalovirus exposure and HLA in healthy donors. Only in-frame clones appear in the TCRdb table, and some are missing; sequencing was by immunoSEQ multiplex PCR. The sample carries about 150,000 clones, around 78% recorded once. Sequencing input: PBMCs. The receptor source for this set is a woman between 45 and 60 years old in good health and CMV-seropositive. CDR3s include the opening cysteine and the closing phenylalanine or tryptophan. Fields, in order: CDR3 protein, CDR3 DNA, V gene, clone size, J gene, D gene. The D gene is left open where the match is weak. Clone size, where shown, is once, few, many, or a class for clones that have expanded.

CDR3: CATSRPGGGISYEQYF
DNA: TGTGCCACCAGCAGACCCGGCGGGGGTATCTCCTACGAGCAGTACTTC
V: TRBV15
size: few
J: TRBJ2-7
D: TRBD2

CDR3: CASRRTPGGDEQYF
DNA: TGTGCCAGCAGACGGACTCCTGGGGGCGACGAGCAGTACTTC
V: TRBV6-5
size: NA
J: TRBJ2-7
D: NA

CDR3: CAWSVKSGGRGYTF
DNA: TGTGCCTGGAGTGTTAAGTCAGGGGGACGAGGCTACACCTTC
V: TRBV30
size: once
J: TRBJ1-2
D: TRBD1

CDR3: CASSNGQLKNIQYF
DNA: TGTGCCAGCAGCAACGGACAGCTCAAAAACATTCAGTACTTC
V: TRBV6-5
size: NA
J: TRBJ2-4
D: NA

CDR3: CASRRERQGSYNEQFF
DNA: TGTGCCAGCAGACGTGAGCGACAGGGCTCCTACAATGAGCAGTTCTTC
V: TRBV6-6
size: few
J: TRBJ2-1
D: TRBD1

CDR3: CASSSSQGGYTF
DNA: TGTGCCAGCAGTTCCTCCCAGGGAGGCTACACCTTC
V: TRBV28
size: NA
J: TRBJ1-2
D: NA

CDR3: CASSQDRQANQPQHF
DNA: TGCGCCAGCAGCCAAGATCGGCAGGCCAATCAGCCCCAGCATTTT
V: TRBV4-3
size: NA
J: TRBJ1-5
D: NA

CDR3: CASSPRQGTEAFF
DNA: TGTGCCAGCAGTCCTCGACAGGGAACTGAAGCTTTCTTT
V: TRBV2
size: NA
J: TRBJ1-1
D: TRBD1

CDR3: CAWSPGFYDEQYF
DNA: TGTGCCTGGAGTCCAGGGTTCTACGACGAGCAGTACTTC
V: TRBV30
size: NA
J: TRBJ2-7
D: NA

CDR3: CASSVIQGPTYEQYF
DNA: TGTGCCAGCAGCGTAATCCAGGGGCCCACCTACGAGCAGTACTTC
V: TRBV9
size: NA
J: TRBJ2-7
D: NA

CDR3: CASSPPRTGVEEQYF
DNA: TGTGCCAGCTCACCACCTCGGACAGGGGTTGAAGAGCAGTACTTC
V: TRBV18
size: many
J: TRBJ2-7
D: TRBD1

CDR3: CASRAAEAFF
DNA: TGTGCCAGTAGGGCGGCTGAAGCTTTCTTT
V: TRBV19
size: NA
J: TRBJ1-1
D: NA

CDR3: CASSSTSDGSYEQYF
DNA: TGCGCCAGCAGCTCAACTAGCGACGGATCCTACGAGCAGTACTTC
V: TRBV4-1
size: few
J: TRBJ2-7
D: TRBD2

CDR3: CASSLMGAPGDTEAFF
DNA: TGTGCCAGCAGCTTGATGGGGGCGCCGGGTGACACTGAAGCTTTCTTT
V: TRBV5-6
size: NA
J: TRBJ1-1
D: NA

CDR3: CASRNPGQPYEQYF
DNA: TGTGCCAGCAGGAACCCCGGACAGCCTTACGAGCAGTACTTC
V: TRBV28
size: once
J: TRBJ2-7
D: NA

CDR3: CASNDRTSTDTQYF
DNA: TGTGCCAGCAACGACAGGACTAGCACAGATACGCAGTATTTT
V: TRBV11-3
size: NA
J: TRBJ2-3
D: NA

CDR3: CASKAQGATNEKLFF
DNA: TGTGCCAGCAAGGCACAGGGGGCAACTAATGAAAAACTGTTTTTT
V: TRBV2
size: NA
J: TRBJ1-4
D: TRBD1

CDR3: CASSPGQGMPEAFF
DNA: TGCGCCAGCAGCCCTGGACAGGGGATGCCTGAAGCTTTCTTT
V: TRBV4-3
size: few
J: TRBJ1-1
D: TRBD1